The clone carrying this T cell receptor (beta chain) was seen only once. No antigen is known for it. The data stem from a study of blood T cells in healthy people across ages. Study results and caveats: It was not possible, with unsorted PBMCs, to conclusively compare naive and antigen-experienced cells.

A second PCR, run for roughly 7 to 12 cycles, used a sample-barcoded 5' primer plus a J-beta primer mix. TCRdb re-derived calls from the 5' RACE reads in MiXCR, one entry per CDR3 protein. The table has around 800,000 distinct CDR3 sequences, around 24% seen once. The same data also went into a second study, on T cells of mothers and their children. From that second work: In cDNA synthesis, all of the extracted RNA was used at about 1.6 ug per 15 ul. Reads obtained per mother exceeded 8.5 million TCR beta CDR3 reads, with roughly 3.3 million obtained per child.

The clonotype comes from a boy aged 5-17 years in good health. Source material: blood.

The CDR3 loop reads CASSEMGYEQYF. The DNA of the CDR3 is TGTGCCAGCAGTGAAATGGGGTACGAGCAGTACTTC. The chain recombines TRBV2 with TRBJ2-7, with D unresolved. With 2 bases removed from V and 4 bases from J, the gap between germline ends came to 6 bases. From germline, CDR1 is SNHLY and CDR2 FYNNEI. This CDR3 contains 12 residues.